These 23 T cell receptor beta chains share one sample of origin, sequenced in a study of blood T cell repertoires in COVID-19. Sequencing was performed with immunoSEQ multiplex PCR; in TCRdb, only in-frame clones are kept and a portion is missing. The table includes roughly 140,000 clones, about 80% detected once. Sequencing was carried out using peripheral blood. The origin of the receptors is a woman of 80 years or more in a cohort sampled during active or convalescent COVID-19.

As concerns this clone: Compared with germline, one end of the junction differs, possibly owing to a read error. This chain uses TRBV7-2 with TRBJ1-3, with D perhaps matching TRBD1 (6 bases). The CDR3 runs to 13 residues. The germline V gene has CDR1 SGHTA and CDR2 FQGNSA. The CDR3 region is CASSLAYLGQADF. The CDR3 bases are TGTGCCAGCAGCTTAGCGTATTTGGGACAAGCGGATTTT.

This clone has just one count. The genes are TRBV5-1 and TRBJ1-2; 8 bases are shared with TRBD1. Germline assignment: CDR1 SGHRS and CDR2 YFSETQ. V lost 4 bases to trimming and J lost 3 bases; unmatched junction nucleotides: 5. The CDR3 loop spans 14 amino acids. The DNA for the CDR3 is TGCGCCAGCAGCGGAGTGACAGGGGACTATGGCTACACCTTC. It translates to CASSGVTGDYGYTF.

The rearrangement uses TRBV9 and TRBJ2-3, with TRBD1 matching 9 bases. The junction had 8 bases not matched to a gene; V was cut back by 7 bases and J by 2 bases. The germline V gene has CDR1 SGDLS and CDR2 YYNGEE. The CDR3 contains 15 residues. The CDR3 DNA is TGTGCCAGCTCCCGGGGGGACAGGGACACAGATACGCAGTATTTT. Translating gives CASSRGDRDTDTQYF.

CDR3 loop: CASSYDLAGGLAGEQFF. In nucleotides, the CDR3 is TGTGCCAGCAGTTACGATCTAGCGGGGGGGTTAGCAGGGGAGCAGTTCTTC. This chain joins TRBV6-2 or TRBV6-3 and TRBJ2-1; 12 nucleotides line up with TRBD2. CDR1 MNHEY and CDR2 SVGEGT come from the germline V gene. The CDR3 contains 17 residues. Trimming took 2 bases from V and 10 from J; bases not matched to a gene: 12.

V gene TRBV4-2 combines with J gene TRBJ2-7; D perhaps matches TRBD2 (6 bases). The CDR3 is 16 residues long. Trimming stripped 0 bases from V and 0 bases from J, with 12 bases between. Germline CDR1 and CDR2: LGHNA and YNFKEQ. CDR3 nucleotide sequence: TGTGCCAGCAGCCAAGATCTCGGGGACTCCTCCTACGAGCAGTACTTC. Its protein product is CASSQDLGDSSYEQYF.

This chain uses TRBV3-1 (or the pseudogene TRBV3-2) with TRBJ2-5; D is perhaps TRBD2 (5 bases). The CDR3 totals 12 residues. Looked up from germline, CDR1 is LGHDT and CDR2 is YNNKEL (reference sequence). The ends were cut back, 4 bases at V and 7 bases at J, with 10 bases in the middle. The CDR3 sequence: CASSPAEGTQYF. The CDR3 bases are TGTGCCAGCAGCCCCGCCGAGGGGACCCAGTACTTC.

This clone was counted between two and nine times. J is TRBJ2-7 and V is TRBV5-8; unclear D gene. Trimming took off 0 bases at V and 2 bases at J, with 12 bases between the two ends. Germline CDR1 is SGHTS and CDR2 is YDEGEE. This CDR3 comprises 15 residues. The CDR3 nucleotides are TGTGCCAGCAGCTTGGCCCCAGGAAGTGCCTACGAGCAGTACTTC. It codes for CASSLAPGSAYEQYF.

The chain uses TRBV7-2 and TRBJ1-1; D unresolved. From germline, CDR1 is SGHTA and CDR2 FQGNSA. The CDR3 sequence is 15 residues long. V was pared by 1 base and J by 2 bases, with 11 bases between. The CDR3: CASSLGYRSNTEAFF. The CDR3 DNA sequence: TGTGCCAGCAGCTTAGGATACAGATCCAACACTGAAGCTTTCTTT.

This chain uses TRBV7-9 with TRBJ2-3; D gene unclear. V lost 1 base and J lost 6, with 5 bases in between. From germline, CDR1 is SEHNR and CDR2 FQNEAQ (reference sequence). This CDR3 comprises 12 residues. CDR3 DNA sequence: TGTGCCAGCAGCTTAGTACGGGATACGCAGTATTTT. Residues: CASSLVRDTQYF.

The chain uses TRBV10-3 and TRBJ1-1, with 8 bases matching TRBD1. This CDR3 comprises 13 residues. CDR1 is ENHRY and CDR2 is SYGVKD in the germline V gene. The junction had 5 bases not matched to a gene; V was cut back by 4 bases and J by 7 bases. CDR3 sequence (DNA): TGTGCCATCAGTGGTGGACAGGGTAGTGAAGCTTTCTTT. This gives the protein CAISGGQGSEAFF.

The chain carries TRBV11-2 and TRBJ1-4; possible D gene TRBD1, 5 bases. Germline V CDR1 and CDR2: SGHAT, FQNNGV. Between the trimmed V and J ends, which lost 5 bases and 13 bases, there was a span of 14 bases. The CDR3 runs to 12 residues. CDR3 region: CASSAGGRGLFF. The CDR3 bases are TGTGCCAGCAGCGCCGGTGGGAGGGGACTGTTTTTT.

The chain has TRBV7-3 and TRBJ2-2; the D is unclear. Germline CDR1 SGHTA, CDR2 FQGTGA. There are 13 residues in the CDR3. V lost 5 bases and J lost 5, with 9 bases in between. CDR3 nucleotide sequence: TGTGCCAGCAGCCGTGGCCCGACCGGGGAGCTGTTTTTT. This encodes CASSRGPTGELFF.

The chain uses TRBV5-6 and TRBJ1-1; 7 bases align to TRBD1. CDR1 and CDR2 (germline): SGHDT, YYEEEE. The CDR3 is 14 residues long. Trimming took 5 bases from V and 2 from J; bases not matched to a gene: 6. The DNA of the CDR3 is TGTGCCAGCAGACCCAGAGGGGGCAACACTGAAGCTTTCTTT. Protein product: CASRPRGGNTEAFF.

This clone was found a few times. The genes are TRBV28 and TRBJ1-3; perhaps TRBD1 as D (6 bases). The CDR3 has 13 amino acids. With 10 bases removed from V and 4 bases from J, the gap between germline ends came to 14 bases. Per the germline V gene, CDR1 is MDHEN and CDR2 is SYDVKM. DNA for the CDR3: TGTGCCACCACCGGGGGGCCAGGAAACACCATATATTTT. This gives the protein CATTGGPGNTIYF.

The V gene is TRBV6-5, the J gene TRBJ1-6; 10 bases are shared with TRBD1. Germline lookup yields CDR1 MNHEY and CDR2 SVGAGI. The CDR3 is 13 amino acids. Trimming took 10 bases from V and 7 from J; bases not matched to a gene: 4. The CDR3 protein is CAIRDRGNSPLHF. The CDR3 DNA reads TGTGCCATCCGGGACAGGGGCAATTCACCCCTCCACTTT.

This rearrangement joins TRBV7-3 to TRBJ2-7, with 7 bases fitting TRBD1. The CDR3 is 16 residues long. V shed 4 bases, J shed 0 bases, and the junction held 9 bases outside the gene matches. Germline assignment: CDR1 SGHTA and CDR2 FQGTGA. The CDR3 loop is CASSSRGPPSSYEQYF. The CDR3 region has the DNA TGTGCCAGCAGCTCAAGGGGGCCCCCAAGCTCCTACGAGCAGTACTTC.

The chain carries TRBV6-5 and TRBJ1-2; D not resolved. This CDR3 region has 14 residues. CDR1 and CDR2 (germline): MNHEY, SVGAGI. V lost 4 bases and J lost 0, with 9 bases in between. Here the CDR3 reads CASSSPTTNYGYTF. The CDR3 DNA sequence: TGTGCCAGCAGTTCACCGACAACTAACTATGGCTACACCTTC.

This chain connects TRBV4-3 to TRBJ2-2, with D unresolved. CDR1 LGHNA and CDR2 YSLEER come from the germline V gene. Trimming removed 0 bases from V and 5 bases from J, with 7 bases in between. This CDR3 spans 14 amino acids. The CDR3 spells CASSQDPRTGELFF. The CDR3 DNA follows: TGCGCCAGCAGCCAAGATCCTCGGACCGGGGAGCTGTTTTTT.

The CDR3 nucleotides are TGTGCCAGCAGCGTCCAGAGGTACACTGAAGCTTTCTTT. Its protein is CASSVQRYTEAFF. This chain uses TRBV11-3 with TRBJ1-1; D is undetermined. V was pared by 5 bases and J by 3 bases, with 10 bases between. This CDR3 is 13 amino acids long. From germline, CDR1 is SGHNT and CDR2 YENEEA.

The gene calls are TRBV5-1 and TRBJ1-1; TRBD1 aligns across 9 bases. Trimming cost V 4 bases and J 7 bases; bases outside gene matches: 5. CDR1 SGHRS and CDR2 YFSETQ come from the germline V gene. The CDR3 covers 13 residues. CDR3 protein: CASSPQGANEAFF. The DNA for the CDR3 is TGCGCCAGCAGCCCACAGGGGGCAAATGAAGCTTTCTTT.

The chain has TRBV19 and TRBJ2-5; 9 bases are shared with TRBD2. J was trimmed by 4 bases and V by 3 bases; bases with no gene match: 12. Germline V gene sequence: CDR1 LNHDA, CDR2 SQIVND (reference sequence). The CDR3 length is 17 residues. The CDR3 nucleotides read TGTGCCAGTAGTATCCAGTTCGCGAGCGGGGGGTTAGAGACCCAGTACTTC. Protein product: CASSIQFASGGLETQYF.

The CDR3 coding sequence is TGCGCCAGCAGCTTGGCTCAGATCACAGATACGCAGTATTTT. Translation: CASSLAQITDTQYF. This chain uses TRBV5-1 with TRBJ2-3; D ambiguous. CDR1 SGHRS and CDR2 YFSETQ come from the germline V gene. Trimming cost V 0 bases and J 2 bases, with 7 bases left between them. The CDR3 contains 14 residues.

The CDR3 sequence is CASSKFTGGNTEAFF. CDR3 sequence (DNA): TGTGCCAGCAGCAAATTCACAGGGGGGAACACTGAAGCTTTCTTT. V and J are TRBV6-5 and TRBJ1-1, with 8 bases matching TRBD1. V trimming: 6 bases; J trimming: 1 base; junction bases outside the gene matches: 7. This CDR3 comprises 15 residues. Germline loops: CDR1 MNHEY, CDR2 SVGAGI.